The 19 T cell receptor beta chains below were found in one sample sequenced in a study of lymphopenia after photon versus proton radiotherapy (dated by TCRdb to about 2019). Libraries were prepared through the immunoSEQ multiplex PCR assay. TCRdb mirrors the immuneACCESS table, restricted to in-frame sequences. Some clones are absent from its copies; in checked studies, under half trace to an unresolved V gene, and the reason for the others is unknown. This sample gives more than 60,000 clones in total; 70% to 90% of them show up just once. Around 2.1% of the sample is held by the ten biggest clonotypes. The sequencing used peripheral blood, collected from a patient treated with photon-based radiotherapy. The receptors were sampled from a man aged 35 to 55 with gastric cancer.

The gene calls are TRBV15 and TRBJ2-1; D call uncertain. V was trimmed by 1 base and J by 5 bases, leaving 15 bases between them. CDR1 LNHNV and CDR2 YYDKDF come from the germline V gene (reference sequence). This CDR3 contains 16 residues. Written as DNA, the CDR3 is TGTGCCACCAGCAGAGTCCCTATGCAGGAGCACAATGAGCAGTTCTTC. Protein product: CATSRVPMQEHNEQFF.

This clone appeared a single time. The chain joins TRBV6-1 to TRBJ1-1, with TRBD1 matching over 12 bases. This CDR3 spans 14 amino acids. Germline loops: CDR1 MNHNS, CDR2 SASEGT. After removal of 7 bases from V and 6 bases from J, the junction contained 6 bases not matched to a gene. Here the CDR3 reads CASIRDRGLAEAFF. The CDR3 nucleotides are TGTGCCAGCATCCGGGACAGGGGGCTTGCTGAAGCTTTCTTT.

The rearrangement uses TRBV7-2 and TRBJ1-5; TRBD1 might be the D (5 bases). Per germline, CDR1 SGHTA and CDR2 FQGNSA. The length of the CDR3 is 14 residues. V lost 4 bases and J 5 bases, leaving 12 bases between the germline ends. The CDR3 DNA reads as TGTGCCAGCAGCTCCAGACAGTCATATCAGCCCCAGCATTTT. It yields the protein CASSSRQSYQPQHF.

This sequence joins TRBV5-1 and TRBJ1-2; tentatively, D is TRBD1 (6 bases). Trimming stripped 2 bases from V and 2 bases from J, with 7 bases between. The germline CDR1 and CDR2 sequences are SGHRS and YFSETQ. CDR3 size: 13 residues. The chain's CDR3 is CASSFDRNYGYTF. The CDR3 nucleotides read TGCGCCAGCAGCTTCGACAGGAACTATGGCTACACCTTC. Based on the CDR3 plus reference TRBV5-1 and TRBJ1-2, the full variable domain is KAGVTQTPRYLIKTRGQQVTLSCSPISGHRSVSWYQQTPGQGLQFLFEYFSETQRNKGNFPGRFSGRQFSNSRSEMNVSTLELGDSALYLCASSFDRNYGYTFGSGTRLTVV.

This sequence joins TRBV30 and TRBJ1-2, with D hard to call. V shed 0 bases and J shed 2 bases, with 7 bases lying between them. This CDR3 contains 13 residues. The germline gives CDR1 GTSNPN, CDR2 SVGIG (reference sequence). As DNA, the CDR3 is TGTGCCTGGAGTGTAGGTCAAAACTATGGCTACACCTTC. Residues: CAWSVGQNYGYTF.

Written as DNA, the CDR3 is TGTGCCAGCAGCTTGGGGACACTGAACACTGAAGCTTTCTTT. The encoded protein is CASSLGTLNTEAFF. The gene calls are TRBV7-9 and TRBJ1-1; weak D call: TRBD1 (6 bases). The CDR3 consists of 14 residues. The V and J ends lost 3 bases and 0 bases respectively, with 8 bases between them. Germline V lookup: CDR1 SEHNR, CDR2 FQNEAQ (reference sequence).

This chain connects TRBV7-2 to TRBJ2-5, with 8 bases identical to TRBD2. CDR1 and CDR2 from the germline V gene are SGHTA and FQGNSA. The CDR3 has 14 amino acids. V lost 7 bases, J lost 1 base, and 5 bases stayed unmatched. The CDR3: CASKSRGGQETQYF. The CDR3 DNA is TGTGCCAGCAAAAGTCGGGGGGGCCAAGAGACCCAGTACTTC.

The gene calls are TRBV7-3 and TRBJ1-2; D is uncertain. CDR3 length: 13 residues. V was clipped by 0 bases and J by 3 bases, with 5 bases between them. CDR1 is SGHTA, CDR2 FQGTGA, per germline. CDR3 region: CASSLTSDYGYTF. DNA for the CDR3: TGTGCCAGCAGCTTAACTTCAGACTATGGCTACACCTTC.

The chain carries TRBV5-5 and TRBJ2-3; D may be TRBD2 (6 bases). V lost 4 bases and J lost 11, with 20 bases in between. The CDR3 loop spans 14 amino acids. Germline CDR1 and CDR2: SGHKS and YYEKEE (reference sequence). The CDR3, as DNA: TGTGCCAGCAGCCGGGACTCTGCCCCGCCAAGGCAGTATTTT. Its translation is CASSRDSAPPRQYF.

Details on this clone: An end of the junction differs from the germline gene, which may be a read error. The same CDR3 arises from other DNA sequences in this sample as well. The V call is TRBV7-9, the J call TRBJ1-6; a weak D match, TRBD1 (5 bases). The CDR3 contains 12 residues. Germline loops: CDR1 SEHNR, CDR2 FQNEAQ (reference sequence). This CDR3 is CASSLAGSPLHF. For the CDR3, the DNA is TGTGCCAGCAGTTTAGCAGGGAGCCCCCTCCACTTT.

V usage is TRBV7-8 and J usage is TRBJ2-3; D might be TRBD2 (6 bases). Germline-derived CDR1 and CDR2 are SGHVS and FQNEAQ. The CDR3 runs to 15 residues. V shed 4 bases and J shed 1 base, with 12 bases lying between them. The CDR3 is CASSSRGEGTDTQYF. The DNA for the CDR3 is TGTGCCAGCAGCTCCCGCGGGGAGGGCACAGATACGCAGTATTTT. Complete variable domain (other parts from reference TRBV7-8 and TRBJ2-3): GAGVSQSPRYKVAKRGQDVALRCDPISGHVSLFWYQQALGQGPEFLTYFQNEAQLDKSGLPSDRFFAERPEGSVSTLKIQRTQQEDSAVYLCASSSRGEGTDTQYFGPGTRLTVL.

The chain links TRBV18 to TRBJ2-3, with D possibly being TRBD2 (6 bases). The CDR3 runs to 13 residues. Germline V gene sequence: CDR1 KGHSH, CDR2 LQKENI. The V end lost 3 bases, the J end lost 4 bases, and 8 bases lay between the germline ends. CDR3: CASSPGGPDTQYF. Written as DNA, the CDR3 is TGTGCCAGCTCACCGGGGGGTCCAGATACGCAGTATTTT.

The chain is built from TRBV5-4 and TRBJ1-2, with no clear D. This CDR3 comprises 13 residues. Trimming cost V 0 bases and J 2 bases, with 5 bases left between them. Germline V gene data show CDR1 as SGHNT and CDR2 as YYREEE (reference sequence). The CDR3 coding sequence is TGTGCCAGCAGCTTGGACAGCAACTATGGCTACACCTTC. As protein: CASSLDSNYGYTF.

V usage is TRBV14 and J usage is TRBJ1-1; 7 bases are a match to TRBD1. CDR1 and CDR2 (germline): SGHDN, FVKESK. CDR3 size: 11 residues. Losses at the gene ends were 2 bases for V and 10 bases for J; bases not matched to a gene: 1. The CDR3 spells CASSQQGGAFF. CDR3 in DNA: TGTGCCAGCAGCCAACAGGGGGGAGCTTTCTTT.

CDR3 bases: TGTGCCACCAGCAGAGATACGACAGGGGCGGACGAGCAGTACTTC. Amino acid sequence: CATSRDTTGADEQYF. The rearrangement uses TRBV15 and TRBJ2-7; 8 nucleotides match TRBD1. J was trimmed by 5 bases and V by 0 bases; bases with no gene match: 6. There are 15 residues in the CDR3. Germline V gene lookup returns CDR1 LNHNV and CDR2 YYDKDF (reference sequence).

The chain joins TRBV25-1 to TRBJ1-5; D might be TRBD1 (6 bases). There are 16 residues in the CDR3. Trimming took off 2 bases at V and 7 bases at J, with 18 bases between the two ends. From germline, CDR1 is MGHDK and CDR2 SYGVNS. CDR3 residues: CASSEMGGSPFQPQHF. CDR3 bases: TGTGCCAGCAGTGAAATGGGGGGCAGCCCCTTCCAGCCCCAGCATTTT.

This chain connects TRBV5-1 to TRBJ2-3; TRBD1 matches at 7 bases. The CDR3 totals 17 residues. V trimming: 0 bases; J trimming: 6 bases; junction bases outside the gene matches: 13. CDR1 is SGHRS, CDR2 YFSETQ, per germline. CDR3 region: CASSLAPGQKRGDTQYF. CDR3 in DNA: TGCGCCAGCAGCTTGGCCCCGGGACAGAAAAGGGGGGATACGCAGTATTTT.

V and J are TRBV28 and TRBJ1-1, with 8 positions matching TRBD1. The CDR3 is 17 residues long. Germline CDR1 is MDHEN and CDR2 is SYDVKM. Losses at the gene ends were 3 bases for V and 1 base for J; bases not matched to a gene: 10. This CDR3 is CASSLSQGAGANTEAFF. CDR3 nucleotides: TGTGCCAGCAGTTTGTCCCAGGGGGCGGGGGCGAACACTGAAGCTTTCTTT.

The CDR3 region is CASSRTENTEAFF. CDR3 sequence (DNA): TGCGCCAGCAGCAGGACAGAGAACACTGAAGCTTTCTTT. The rearrangement joins TRBV4-1 to TRBJ1-1; maybe TRBD1 (6 bases). V was clipped by 5 bases and J by 1 base, with 8 bases between them. This CDR3 region has 13 residues. Germline V lookup: CDR1 MGHRA, CDR2 YSYEKL.